This T cell receptor beta chain was captured by sequencing in a study of T cells in Graves' hyperthyroidism and ophthalmopathy. There were TCR beta CDR3 regions amplified from RNA transcripts. TCR CDR3 underwent first-round RT-PCR with the HTBI primer set. TCRdb re-analysed the multiplex PCR reads in MiXCR, keeping a single row per CDR3 protein. The sample lists about 130,000 distinct CDR3 sequences; roughly a fifth were seen once. The sample holds many counts of this clonotype. PBMCs came from over 8.5 ml fresh peripheral blood. This CDR3 contains 13 residues. V was clipped by 6 bases and J by 5 bases, with 11 bases between them. Germline V gene lookup returns CDR1 KGHSH and CDR2 LQKENI.

The V call is TRBV18, the J call TRBJ1-5; D ambiguous. What was sequenced was blood. This clonotype was sampled from a woman between 50 and 59 years old with Graves' hyperthyroidism that later progressed to Graves' ophthalmopathy. DNA of the CDR3: TGTGCCAGCTCCCGAGGAACGGATCAGCCCCAGCATTTT. This codes for CASSRGTDQPQHF. Complete variable domain (other parts from reference TRBV18 and TRBJ1-5): NAGVMQNPRHLVRRRGQEARLRCSPMKGHSHVYWYRQLPEEGLKFMVYLQKENIIDESGMPKERFSAEFPKEGPSILRIQQVVRGDSAAYFCASSRGTDQPQHFGDGTRLSIL.